Listed here are 19 T cell receptor beta chains from one sample, sequenced in a study of blood T cell repertoires in COVID-19. Produced via immunoSEQ multiplex PCR; TCRdb's table is partial and in-frame only. Of some 130,000 clones listed, under 95% are singletons. Sample: peripheral blood. These receptors all come from a man aged 60 to 69 with COVID-19, enrolled during active disease.

The chain couples TRBV6-5 to TRBJ2-7, with D tentatively TRBD2 (6 bases). CDR3 size: 14 residues. Germline V gene data show CDR1 as MNHEY and CDR2 as SVGAGI. V was cut by 5 bases and J by 3 bases, with 14 bases left in between. The CDR3: CASSPPGEFYEQYF. The CDR3 DNA sequence: TGTGCCAGCAGTCCCCCGGGGGAGTTCTACGAGCAGTACTTC.

The chain recombines TRBV9 with TRBJ1-2; D call uncertain. Germline V gene lookup returns CDR1 SGDLS and CDR2 YYNGEE. The ends were cut back, 2 bases at V and 4 bases at J, with 9 bases in the middle. This CDR3 has 13 amino acids. In DNA, the CDR3 is TGTGCCAGCAGCGTTGACGACACCTATGGCTACACCTTC. It codes for CASSVDDTYGYTF.

V is TRBV9 and J is TRBJ2-2; TRBD2 matches 11 bases. This CDR3 has 18 amino acids. V lost 0 bases, J lost 4 bases, and 8 bases stayed unmatched. Germline CDR1 SGDLS, CDR2 YYNGEE. CDR3 sequence reads: CASSVDGSGREFTGELFF. CDR3 DNA sequence: TGTGCCAGCAGCGTAGATGGTAGCGGGAGGGAGTTCACCGGGGAGCTGTTTTTT.

The gene calls are TRBV11-2 and TRBJ1-1; D remains ambiguous. The germline V and J ends were trimmed by 1 base and 6 bases, with 6 bases remaining between them. This CDR3 has 12 residues. Germline V gives CDR1 SGHAT, CDR2 FQNNGV. The CDR3: CASSLAGSEAFF. The CDR3 DNA is TGTGCCAGCAGCTTAGCAGGATCTGAAGCTTTCTTT.

The rearrangement uses TRBV29-1 and TRBJ1-2; D is undetermined. This CDR3 is 12 amino acids long. Germline V gene sequence: CDR1 SQVTM, CDR2 ANQGSEA. Trimming stripped 1 base from V and 2 bases from J, with 5 bases between. CDR3 in DNA: TGCAGCGTTGAAGGCAGGAACTATGGCTACACCTTC. Encoded protein: CSVEGRNYGYTF.

The chain combines TRBV3-1 (or the pseudogene TRBV3-2) with TRBJ1-3; no firm D call. The CDR3 sequence is 15 residues long. The V and J ends lost 1 base and 0 bases respectively, with 7 bases between them. The germline CDR1 and CDR2 sequences are LGHDT and YNNKEL (reference sequence). This CDR3 is CASSQGGGSGNTIYF. The CDR3 DNA sequence: TGTGCCAGCAGCCAAGGAGGCGGCTCTGGAAACACCATATATTTT.

The chain couples TRBV6-5 to TRBJ2-3; D perhaps matches TRBD2 (5 bases). V lost 9 bases and J lost 2, with 15 bases in between. The germline gives CDR1 MNHEY, CDR2 SVGAGI. There are 14 residues in the CDR3. CDR3 amino acids: CASLAIALTDTQYF. The DNA of the CDR3 is TGTGCCAGTCTGGCTATAGCGCTCACAGATACGCAGTATTTT.

The chain links TRBV19 to TRBJ2-2, with D tentatively TRBD2 (6 bases). This CDR3 comprises 15 residues. Germline values: CDR1 LNHDA, CDR2 SQIVND (reference sequence). V dropped 7 bases and J dropped 0 bases, with 12 bases sitting between them. The CDR3 region has the DNA TGTGCCAGTACTGGAGGGAGCGCGAACACCGGGGAGCTGTTTTTT. Translated: CASTGGSANTGELFF.

The V gene is TRBV6-5, the J gene TRBJ2-7, with D maybe TRBD1 (6 bases). V shed 5 bases and J shed 0 bases, with 14 bases lying between them. The germline gives CDR1 MNHEY, CDR2 SVGAGI. CDR3 length equals 15 residues. CDR3 protein: CASSPRDISSYEQYF. CDR3 DNA: TGTGCCAGCAGTCCCCGGGACATTAGCTCCTACGAGCAGTACTTC.

This clone was seen once. The chain recombines TRBV11-2 with TRBJ1-6; no reliable D call. The CDR3 spans 15 residues. Per germline, CDR1 SGHAT and CDR2 FQNNGV. V was trimmed by 3 bases and J by 4 bases, leaving 10 bases between them. The CDR3 is CASSLDRGYNSPLHF. The CDR3 nucleotides read TGTGCCAGCAGCTTGGATCGCGGGTATAATTCACCCCTCCACTTT. Filled out from reference TRBV11-2 and TRBJ1-6, the complete variable domain reads EAGVAQSPRYKIIEKRQSVAFWCNPISGHATLYWYQQILGQGPKLLIQFQNNGVVDDSQLPKDRFSAERLKGVDSTLKIQPAKLEDSAVYLCASSLDRGYNSPLHFGNGTRLTVT.

This chain connects TRBV3-1 (or the pseudogene TRBV3-2) to TRBJ1-2; 7 bases line up with TRBD1. Germline V lookup: CDR1 LGHDT, CDR2 YNNKEL (reference sequence). The trim removed 0 bases at V and 8 bases at J, leaving 3 bases unmatched. This CDR3 has 13 residues. The CDR3 here is CASSQERGRGYTF. The CDR3 DNA is TGTGCCAGCAGCCAAGAGAGGGGGCGAGGCTACACCTTC.

This chain connects TRBV19 to TRBJ1-4, with 7 bases lining up with TRBD1. The CDR3 loop spans 15 amino acids. V was clipped by 3 bases and J by 2 bases; unmatched bases: 3. The germline gives CDR1 LNHDA, CDR2 SQIVND (reference sequence). The chain's CDR3 is CASSMAGGTNEKLFF. As DNA, the CDR3 is TGTGCCAGTAGTATGGCAGGGGGGACTAATGAAAAACTGTTTTTT.

The CDR3 loop is CASHDKLTGNNQPQHF. The CDR3 DNA follows: TGTGCCAGCCACGACAAATTGACAGGGAACAATCAGCCCCAGCATTTT. The rearrangement uses TRBV19 and TRBJ1-5, with 7 bases that match TRBD1. The V gene's germline CDR1 is LNHDA and CDR2 SQIVND (reference sequence). The CDR3 loop spans 16 amino acids. J gave up 3 bases and V 9 bases, and 14 bases lay outside the gene matches.

The chain couples TRBV19 to TRBJ1-4; no reliable D call. CDR1 is LNHDA, CDR2 SQIVND, per germline (reference sequence). Trimming took 9 bases from V and 3 from J, leaving 5 bases between them. The CDR3 runs 11 residues. The CDR3 sequence is CASMSNEKLFF. CDR3 coding DNA: TGTGCCAGCATGTCTAATGAAAAACTGTTTTTT.

This chain joins TRBV11-3 and TRBJ2-3; no definite D call. The CDR3 contains 13 residues. Germline V gene sequence: CDR1 SGHNT, CDR2 YENEEA. V gave up 0 bases and J gave up 4 bases, with 5 bases separating them. The CDR3 nucleotides read TGTGCCAGCAGCTTAGAACGGGCAGATACGCAGTATTTT. This encodes CASSLERADTQYF.

The chain recombines TRBV2 with TRBJ1-2, with D possibly matching TRBD1 (5 bases). The V end was cut by 7 bases, the J end by 4 bases, with 13 bases between. Germline CDR1 and CDR2: SNHLY and FYNNEI. The CDR3 spans 13 residues. The CDR3 DNA reads as TGTGCCAGCAAGGGGTGGCAGGGCTATGGCTACACCTTC. Residues: CASKGWQGYGYTF.

The chain combines TRBV6-4 with TRBJ2-1; 13 positions agree with TRBD2. Trimming took 4 bases from V and 6 from J; bases not matched to a gene: 6. From germline, CDR1 is MRHNA and CDR2 SNTAGT. The CDR3 sequence is 16 residues long. In DNA form, the CDR3 reads TGTGCCAGCAGTGTCTCACTAGCGGGAGGGGTCAATGAGCAGTTCTTC. It yields the protein CASSVSLAGGVNEQFF.

The chain couples TRBV6-5 to TRBJ2-7, with D perhaps matching TRBD2 (5 bases). CDR1 and CDR2 (germline): MNHEY, SVGAGI. The CDR3 has 15 amino acids. V was cut by 4 bases and J by 1 base, with 14 bases left in between. CDR3 in amino acids: CASSSEATRSYEQYF. CDR3 DNA sequence: TGTGCCAGCAGTTCGGAGGCTACCCGATCCTACGAGCAGTACTTC.

The chain joins TRBV7-9 to TRBJ2-7; 8 bases are shared with TRBD1. V lost 5 bases and J lost 1; bases outside the gene matches: 7. CDR1 SEHNR and CDR2 FQNEAQ come from the germline V gene (reference sequence). CDR3 length equals 15 residues. The CDR3 nucleotides read TGTGCCAGCAGCCCAACAGGGGGGTTGTCCTACGAGCAGTACTTC. Its translation is CASSPTGGLSYEQYF.